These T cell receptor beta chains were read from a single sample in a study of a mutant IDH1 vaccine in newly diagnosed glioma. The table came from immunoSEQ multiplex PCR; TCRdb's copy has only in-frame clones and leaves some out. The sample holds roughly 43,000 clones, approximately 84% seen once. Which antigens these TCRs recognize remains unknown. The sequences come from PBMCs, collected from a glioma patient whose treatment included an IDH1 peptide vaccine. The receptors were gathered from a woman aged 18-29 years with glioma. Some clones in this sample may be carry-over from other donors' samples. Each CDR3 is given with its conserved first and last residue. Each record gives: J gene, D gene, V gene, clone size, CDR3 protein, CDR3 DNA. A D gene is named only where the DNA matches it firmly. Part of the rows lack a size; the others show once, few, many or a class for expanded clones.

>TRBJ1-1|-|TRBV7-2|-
CASSPGNVGHRAFF
TGTGCCAGCAGCCCAGGGAATGTGGGGCATAGGGCTTTCTTT
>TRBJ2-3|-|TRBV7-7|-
CASSLGPASTDTQYF
TGTGCCAGCAGCTTAGGGCCAGCCAGCACAGATACGCAGTATTTT
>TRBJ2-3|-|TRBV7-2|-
CASSLEVTDTQYF
TGTGCCAGCAGCTTAGAAGTCACAGATACGCAGTATTTT
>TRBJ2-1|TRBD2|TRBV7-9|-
CASSQTSGGRNEQFF
TGTGCCAGCAGTCAGACTAGCGGGGGGCGAAATGAGCAGTTCTTC
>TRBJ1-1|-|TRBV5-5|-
CASRMDTWNTEAFF
TGTGCCAGCAGGATGGACACCTGGAACACTGAAGCTTTCTTT
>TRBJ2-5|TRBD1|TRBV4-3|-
CASSHPGTVQETQYF
TGCGCCAGCAGCCACCCCGGGACAGTACAAGAGACCCAGTACTTC
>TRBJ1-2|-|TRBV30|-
CAWSPGTWDYTF
TGTGCCTGGAGTCCAGGGACCTGGGACTACACCTTC
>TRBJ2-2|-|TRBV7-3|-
CASSSTRTGELFF
TGTGCCAGCAGCTCGACTAGAACCGGGGAGCTGTTTTTT
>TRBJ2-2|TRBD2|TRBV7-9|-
CGGRGGRFNTGELFF
TGTGGCGGGCGCGGGGGTAGATTTAACACCGGGGAGCTGTTTTTT
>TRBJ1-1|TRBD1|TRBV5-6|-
CASSGLTGRWTEAFF
TGTGCCAGCAGCGGCTTGACAGGGAGGTGGACTGAAGCTTTCTTT
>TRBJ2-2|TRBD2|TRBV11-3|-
CASSDGPGLNTGELFF
TGTGCCAGCAGCGACGGACCGGGACTAAACACCGGGGAGCTGTTTTTT
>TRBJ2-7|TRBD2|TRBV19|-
CASSHPGGYEQYF
TGTGCCAGTAGTCATCCGGGAGGCTACGAGCAGTACTTC
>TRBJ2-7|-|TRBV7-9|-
CASSLGDNYEQYF
TGTGCCAGCAGCTTAGGGGACAATTACGAGCAGTACTTC
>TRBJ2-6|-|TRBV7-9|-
CASSFWDISSGANVLTF
TGTGCCAGCAGCTTCTGGGACATTTCCTCTGGGGCCAACGTCCTGACTTTC
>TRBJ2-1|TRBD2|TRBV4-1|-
CASSQLLAGVNYNEQFF
TGCGCCAGCAGCCAACTACTAGCGGGAGTAAACTACAATGAGCAGTTCTTC
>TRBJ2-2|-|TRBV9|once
CASSVRGVSGSGAVNTGELFF
TGTGCCAGCAGCGTAAGGGGGGTGTCGGGGAGCGGGGCCGTGAACACCGGGGAGCTGTTTTTT
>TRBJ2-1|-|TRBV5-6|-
CASSSPQRSHNEQFF
TGTGCCAGCAGCTCCCCCCAACGAAGTCACAATGAGCAGTTCTTC
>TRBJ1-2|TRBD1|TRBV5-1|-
CASSEAGTGGARGYTF
TGCGCCAGCAGCGAGGCCGGGACAGGGGGCGCGCGGGGCTACACCTTC
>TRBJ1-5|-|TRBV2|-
CASGVAGVGNQPQHF
TGTGCCAGCGGGGTGGCGGGGGTTGGCAATCAGCCCCAGCATTTT
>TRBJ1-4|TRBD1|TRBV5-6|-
CASSSDREGEKLFF
TGTGCCAGCAGCTCGGACAGGGAGGGGGAAAAACTGTTTTTT
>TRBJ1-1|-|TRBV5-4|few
CASSLRGFEAFF
TGTGCCAGCAGCTTGAGGGGTTTTGAAGCTTTCTTT
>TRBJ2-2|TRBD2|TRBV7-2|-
CASSRGLAGGAGELFF
TGTGCCAGCAGCCGGGGACTAGCGGGGGGGGCCGGGGAGCTGTTTTTT
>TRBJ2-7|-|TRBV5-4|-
CASSIPSRSYEQYF
TGTGCCAGCAGCATCCCCAGCAGATCCTACGAGCAGTACTTC
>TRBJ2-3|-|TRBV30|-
CAWRLLPDTQYF
TGTGCCTGGAGACTTCTTCCAGATACGCAGTATTTT
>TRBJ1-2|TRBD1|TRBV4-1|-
CASSQRDRAGYTF
TGCGCCAGCAGCCAGAGGGACAGGGCTGGCTACACCTTC
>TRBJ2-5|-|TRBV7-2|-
CASSFQGGSETQYF
TGTGCCAGCAGCTTTCAAGGGGGTTCGGAGACCCAGTACTTC
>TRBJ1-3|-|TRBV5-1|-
CASSLAIGAGNTIYF
TGCGCCAGCAGCTTGGCAATAGGGGCTGGAAACACCATATATTTT
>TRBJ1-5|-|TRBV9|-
CASSAGEGHQPQHF
TGTGCCAGCAGCGCAGGGGAGGGGCATCAGCCCCAGCATTTT
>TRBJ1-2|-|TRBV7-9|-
CASSLSGVGYTF
TGTGCCAGCAGCTTATCAGGGGTCGGCTACACCTTC
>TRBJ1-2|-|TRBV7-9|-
CASSLVRGVYGYTF
TGTGCCAGCAGCTTAGTGAGGGGGGTCTATGGCTACACCTTC
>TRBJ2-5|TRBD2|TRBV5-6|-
CASRDPWTSKETQYF
TGTGCCAGCAGGGATCCGTGGACTAGCAAAGAGACCCAGTACTTC
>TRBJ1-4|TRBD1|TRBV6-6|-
CASVATGANEKLFF
TGTGCCAGCGTAGCGACAGGGGCTAATGAAAAACTGTTTTTT
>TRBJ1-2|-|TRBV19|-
CASSYAAANYGYTF
TGTGCCAGTAGTTATGCAGCAGCTAACTATGGCTACACCTTC